This T cell receptor beta chain derives from a study of blood T cell repertoires in COVID-19. The wider study: COVID-19 samples collected from the United States, Italy and Spain covered acute and convalescent phases. Sample material is recorded as cDNA or gDNA derived from T cells, B-cell-depleted T cells, or PBMCs.

Per the original methods: Reference gene primer amplification yielded estimated nucleated cell counts. Measured with immunoSEQ multiplex PCR; TCRdb has only the in-frame clones, and not every one. The V and J calls and clone size come from that table; D and trimming were worked out from the DNA. The sample consists of roughly 21,000 clones, about four fifths of them appearing once. The sample was peripheral blood. This clonotype was obtained from a human donor in a cohort sampled during active COVID-19.

The chain's CDR3 is CASSGPGQGSFWGEKLFF. The CDR3 DNA sequence: TGCGCCAGCAGCGGCCCGGGACAGGGGTCCTTCTGGGGTGAAAAACTGTTTTTT. V gene TRBV5-1 combines with J gene TRBJ1-4; 10 bases line up with TRBD1. The germline V gene encodes CDR1 SGHRS and CDR2 YFSETQ. This CDR3 comprises 18 residues. V lost 4 bases and J lost 7; bases outside the gene matches: 16.